This T cell receptor (beta chain) was identified in a study of cytomegalovirus exposure and HLA in healthy donors (dated by TCRdb to 2017 to 2019). Broadly, across the study: According to a later analysis, the roughly 130 validation repertoires were produced on the same platform as the roughly 700 repertoires of the first cohort. The study combined high-throughput TCR immunosequencing, statistical association of individual TCRs with disease status, and machine learning to predict cytomegalovirus infection status. The aim of the study was to test whether cataloging public T cell receptors could identify signatures of past pathogen exposure. Along with the roughly 670-subject first cohort, a separate validation cohort of roughly 110 different subjects was used. The investigation overall reported the following: While some public TCRs were present in many individuals, most TCR sequences turned up only very rarely across donors. A later analysis lacked HLA typing for the validation cohort, so it scored co-occurrence in that cohort across all 120 repertoires. According to the authors, the approach could potentially be generalized to other disease states and immunological phenotypes. A later analysis found that TCRs clustered in the first cohort also tended to co-occur in the roughly 120 validation repertoires, with 90% to 95% of cluster scores above 0. The classifier was reported to diagnose cytomegalovirus status with high specificity and sensitivity in both the original cohort and the validation cohort. The study gave a list of about 170 TCR beta chains associated with cytomegalovirus. In vitro tests confirmed that a few of the cytomegalovirus-associated TCR beta chains recognize cytomegalovirus antigens.

Donors formed part of the validation cohort, which comprised about 120 subjects and was distinct from the first cohort of several hundred subjects. Libraries were built with the immunoSEQ multiplex PCR assay. The study's processing was this. To diagnose cytomegalovirus status from the catalog of TCR beta chain sequences, a statistical classification framework was built. TCRdb took this table from immuneACCESS and kept in-frame rearrangements with V and J called. Such tables lack part of the clones; where checked against another copy, unresolved V genes explain under half of the gap, and the rest is unexplained. The D gene and trimming were derived from the DNA, and the V and J assignments and clone size from that table. Within this sample are about 130,000 clones, with roughly 89% of them counted one time only. The top ten hold around 9% of the sample. This clone was seen once. The antigen it binds to is not known. The sample holds no much larger clone one base away, and base qualities are not on file.

Specimen: PBMCs. The sequence was obtained from a woman between 18 and 29 years old in good health and CMV-seropositive.

The CDR3 reads CASSPRTFRYEQYF. The base sequence is TGTGCCAGTAGTCCACGGACATTCCGCTACGAGCAGTACTTC. The V and J segments used are TRBV19 and TRBJ2-7, and perhaps TRBD1 as D gene, on 5 matching bases. The CDR3 starts with the cysteine, ends with the phenylalanine, and has 14 residues. The entry retains the CDR3 DNA only, 42 bases that are in frame from base 1. Cut back by 5 bases and 3 bases, the V and J ends lie 14 bases apart. The germline V gene (reference sequence) specifies LNHDA as CDR1 and SQIVND as CDR2.